The present TCR beta chain was sequenced within a study of metastatic and nonmetastatic thyroid tumors. Study as a whole: The study looked at repertoires side by side in blood and in tumor or nodule tissue from malignant and benign thyroid patients. General observations from the study: It was reportedly found that TCR beta diversity was significantly higher in malignant thyroid tumors than in benign nodules, a difference seen in both blood and tumor samples.

None of the patients had undergone any treatment ahead of thyroid surgery. The authors' processing: A classifier of distant metastasis in papillary thyroid cancer was built from CDR3 differences (across clinicopathological groups). TCRdb reanalyzed the PCR reads via MiXCR. The V and J calls were not made by the authors but by TCRdb's processing. Among 30,000 to 45,000 clones, approximately 30% were seen once, and the ten largest hold 9.5% to 13%. This clone was recorded many times. The antigen remains undetermined. The CDR3 is 13 amino acids. Germline V CDR1 and CDR2: SQVTM, ANQGSEA. After removal of 1 base from V and 9 bases from J, the junction contained 7 bases not matched to a gene.

The V call is TRBV29-1, the J call TRBJ1-2, with 8 bases that match TRBD1. The sequenced material came from blood. The receptor was isolated from a male donor with papillary thyroid cancer or a benign thyroid nodule (not recorded which). Some clones in this sample may be carry-over from other donors' samples. In DNA, the CDR3 is TGCAGCGTTGAAGCAGGACAGGGCCGGAGCTACACCTTC. Translation gives CSVEAGQGRSYTF.